This T cell receptor beta chain was identified in a study of blood T cell repertoires in COVID-19. Across the whole study: The United States, Italy and Spain provided the acute and convalescent COVID-19 samples. Sample material is recorded as cDNA or gDNA derived from T cells, B-cell-depleted T cells, or PBMCs.

Methods used by the authors: Scientists estimated how many nucleated cells there were by amplifying reference gene primers. Measured with immunoSEQ multiplex PCR; TCRdb has only the in-frame clones, and not every one. The V and J calls and the clone size are those of that table, but D and trimming were determined from the DNA. The data hold tens of thousands of clones, with roughly 73% observed a single time. The CDR3 consists of 14 residues. Per the germline V gene, CDR1 is SGHDN and CDR2 is FVKESK. Trimming took 5 bases from V and 6 from J; bases not matched to a gene: 10. Source material: peripheral blood. The V call is TRBV14, the J call TRBJ2-7; TRBD2 agrees at 7 bases. The origin of this receptor is a man older than 75 with acute or convalescent COVID-19. The CDR3 protein is CASSSLAGVAEQYF. The CDR3 DNA reads TGTGCCAGCAGCTCACTGGCGGGAGTTGCCGAGCAGTACTTC.